Below, one T cell receptor (beta chain) is given with its context. No antigen is known for it. Generated by immunoSEQ multiplex PCR, the TCRdb table keeps only in-frame clones and is missing some. In the table there are 150,000 to 200,000 clones, around 90% of which are singletons. This record belongs to a study of T cell responses to AZD1222 COVID-19 vaccine. Study-level results: Spike-specific TCR repertoires showed rising breadth and depth after two AZD1222 doses.

Germline CDR1 SGHNT, CDR2 YYREEE (reference sequence). V dropped 4 bases and J dropped 5; count of bases not matched to a gene: 7. The CDR3 spans 15 residues. Sequencing used peripheral blood, obtained 28 days after the second AZD1222 dose. This clonotype originated in an adult who received the AZD1222 COVID-19 vaccine. V usage is TRBV5-4 and J usage is TRBJ2-2; TRBD2 matches at 8 bases. CDR3 in amino acids: CASSPGLARTGELFF. For the CDR3, the DNA is TGTGCCAGCAGCCCCGGACTAGCTCGGACCGGGGAGCTGTTTTTT. The whole variable domain, remainder taken from reference TRBV5-4 and TRBJ2-2, is ETGVTQSPTHLIKTRGQQVTLRCSSQSGHNTVSWYQQALGQGPQFIFQYYREEENGRGNFPPRFSGLQFPNYSSELNVNALELDDSALYLCASSPGLARTGELFFGEGSRLTVL.